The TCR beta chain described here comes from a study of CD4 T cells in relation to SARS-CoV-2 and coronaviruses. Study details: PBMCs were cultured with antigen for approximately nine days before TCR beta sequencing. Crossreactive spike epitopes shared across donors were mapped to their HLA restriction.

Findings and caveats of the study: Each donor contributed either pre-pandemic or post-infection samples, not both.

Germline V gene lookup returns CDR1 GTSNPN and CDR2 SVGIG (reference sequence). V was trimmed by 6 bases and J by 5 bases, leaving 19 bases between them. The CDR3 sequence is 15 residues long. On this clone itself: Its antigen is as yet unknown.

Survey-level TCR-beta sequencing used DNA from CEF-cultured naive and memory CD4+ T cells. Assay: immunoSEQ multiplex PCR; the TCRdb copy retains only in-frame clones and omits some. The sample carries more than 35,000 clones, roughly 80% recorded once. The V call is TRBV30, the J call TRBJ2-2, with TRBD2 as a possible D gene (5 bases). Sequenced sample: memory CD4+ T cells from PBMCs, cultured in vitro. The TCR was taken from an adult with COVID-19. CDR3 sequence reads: CACSPKAGRTGELFF. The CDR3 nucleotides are TGTGCCTGCTCCCCCAAGGCGGGCCGGACCGGGGAGCTGTTTTTT.